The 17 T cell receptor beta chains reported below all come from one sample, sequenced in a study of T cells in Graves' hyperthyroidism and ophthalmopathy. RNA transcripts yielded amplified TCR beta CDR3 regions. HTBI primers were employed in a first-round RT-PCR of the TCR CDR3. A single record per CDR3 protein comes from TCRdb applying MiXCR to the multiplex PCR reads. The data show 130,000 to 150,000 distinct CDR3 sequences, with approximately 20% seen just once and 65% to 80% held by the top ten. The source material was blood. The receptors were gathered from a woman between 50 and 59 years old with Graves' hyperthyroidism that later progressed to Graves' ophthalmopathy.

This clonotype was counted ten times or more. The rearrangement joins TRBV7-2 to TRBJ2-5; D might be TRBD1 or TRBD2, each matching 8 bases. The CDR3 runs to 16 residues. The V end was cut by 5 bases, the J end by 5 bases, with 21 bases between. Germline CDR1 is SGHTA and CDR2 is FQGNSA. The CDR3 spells CASSRGGTGRLETQYF. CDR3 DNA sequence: TGTGCCAGCAGCCGCGGGGGGACAGGACGTTTGGAGACCCAGTACTTC.

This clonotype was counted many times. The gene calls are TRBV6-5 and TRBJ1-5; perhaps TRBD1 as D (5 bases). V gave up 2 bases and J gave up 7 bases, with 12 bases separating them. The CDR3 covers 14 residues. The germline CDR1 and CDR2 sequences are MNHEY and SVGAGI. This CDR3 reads CASSYDRRGQPQHF. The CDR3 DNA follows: TGTGCCAGCAGTTACGACCGGCGGGGCCAGCCCCAGCATTTT.

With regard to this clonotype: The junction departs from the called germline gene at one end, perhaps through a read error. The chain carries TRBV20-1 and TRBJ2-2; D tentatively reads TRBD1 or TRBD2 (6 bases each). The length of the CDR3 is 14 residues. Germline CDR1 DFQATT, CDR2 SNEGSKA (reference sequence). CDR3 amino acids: CSARLGAGTGELFF. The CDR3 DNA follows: TGCAGCGCTAGATTGGGGGCGGGAACCGGGGAGCTGTTTTTT.

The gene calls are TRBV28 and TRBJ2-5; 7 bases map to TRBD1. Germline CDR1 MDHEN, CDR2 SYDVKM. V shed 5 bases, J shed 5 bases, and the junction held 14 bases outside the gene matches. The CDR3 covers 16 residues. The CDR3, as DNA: TGTGCCAGCAGTGACAACCTTGAGGGGGCGCAGGAGACCCAGTACTTC. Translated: CASSDNLEGAQETQYF.

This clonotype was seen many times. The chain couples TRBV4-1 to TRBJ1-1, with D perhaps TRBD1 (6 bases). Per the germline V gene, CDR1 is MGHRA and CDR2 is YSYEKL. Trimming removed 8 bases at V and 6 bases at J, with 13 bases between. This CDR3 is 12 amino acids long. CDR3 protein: CASQGTRAEAFF. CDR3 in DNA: TGCGCCAGCCAGGGGACCCGGGCTGAAGCTTTCTTT.

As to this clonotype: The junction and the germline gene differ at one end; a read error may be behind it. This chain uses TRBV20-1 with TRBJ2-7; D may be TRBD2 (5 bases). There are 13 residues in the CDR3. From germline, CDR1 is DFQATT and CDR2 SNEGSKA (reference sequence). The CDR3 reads CSASDPGSYEQHF. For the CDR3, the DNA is TGCAGTGCTAGTGATCCGGGGAGTTACGAGCAGCACTTC.

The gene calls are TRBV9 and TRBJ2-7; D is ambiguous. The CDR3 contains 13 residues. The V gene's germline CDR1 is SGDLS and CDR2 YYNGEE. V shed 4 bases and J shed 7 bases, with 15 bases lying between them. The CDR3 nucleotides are TGTGCCAGCAGCCCGTTTCTGGGTAAGGAGCAGTACTTC. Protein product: CASSPFLGKEQYF.

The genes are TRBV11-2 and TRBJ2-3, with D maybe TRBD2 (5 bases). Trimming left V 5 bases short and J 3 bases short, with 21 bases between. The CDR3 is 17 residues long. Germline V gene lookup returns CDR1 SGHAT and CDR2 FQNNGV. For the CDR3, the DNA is TGTGCCAGCAGCGGGGAGCCGGGGATGAGATGGACAGATACGCAGTATTTT. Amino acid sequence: CASSGEPGMRWTDTQYF.

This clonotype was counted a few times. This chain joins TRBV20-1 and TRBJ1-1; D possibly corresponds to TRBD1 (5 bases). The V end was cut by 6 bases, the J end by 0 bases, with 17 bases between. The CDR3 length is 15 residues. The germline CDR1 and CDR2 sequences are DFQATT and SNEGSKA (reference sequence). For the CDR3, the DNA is TGCAGTGCAGTTTTGAGGGGTGGCATGAACACTGAAGCTTTCTTT. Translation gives CSAVLRGGMNTEAFF.

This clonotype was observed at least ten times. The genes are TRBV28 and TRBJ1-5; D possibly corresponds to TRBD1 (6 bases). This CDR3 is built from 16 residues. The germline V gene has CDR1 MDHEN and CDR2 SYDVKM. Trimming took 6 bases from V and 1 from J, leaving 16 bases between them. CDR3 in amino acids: CASSSTTGISNQPQHF. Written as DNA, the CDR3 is TGTGCCAGCAGCTCGACGACAGGTATAAGCAATCAGCCCCAGCATTTT.

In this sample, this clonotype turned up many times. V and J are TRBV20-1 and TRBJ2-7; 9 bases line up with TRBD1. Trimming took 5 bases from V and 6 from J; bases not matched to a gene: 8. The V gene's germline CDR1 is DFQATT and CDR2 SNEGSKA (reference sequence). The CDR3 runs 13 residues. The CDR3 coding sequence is TGCAGTGCTGCGGGACAGGGACAGGGCGAGCAGTACTTC. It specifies CSAAGQGQGEQYF.

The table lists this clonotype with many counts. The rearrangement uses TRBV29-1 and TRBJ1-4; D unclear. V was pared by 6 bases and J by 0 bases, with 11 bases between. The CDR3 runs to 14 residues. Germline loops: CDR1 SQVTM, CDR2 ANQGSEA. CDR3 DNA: TGCAGCGTACTTACCAGTGCAACTAATGAAAAACTGTTTTTT. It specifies CSVLTSATNEKLFF.

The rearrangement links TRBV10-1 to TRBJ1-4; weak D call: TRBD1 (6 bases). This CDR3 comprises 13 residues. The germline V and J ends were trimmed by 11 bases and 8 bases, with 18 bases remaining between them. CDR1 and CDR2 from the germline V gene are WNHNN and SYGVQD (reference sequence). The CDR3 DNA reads TGCGCCCGATTAGACAGGATCCGAGAAAAACTGTTTTTT. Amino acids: CARLDRIREKLFF.

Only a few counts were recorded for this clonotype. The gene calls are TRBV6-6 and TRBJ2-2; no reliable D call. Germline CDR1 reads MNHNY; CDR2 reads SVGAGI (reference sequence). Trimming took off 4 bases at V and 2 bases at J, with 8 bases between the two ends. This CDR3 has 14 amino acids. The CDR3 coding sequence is TGTGCCAGCAGTTCCTCAAGAAACACCGGGGAGCTGTTTTTT. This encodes CASSSSRNTGELFF.

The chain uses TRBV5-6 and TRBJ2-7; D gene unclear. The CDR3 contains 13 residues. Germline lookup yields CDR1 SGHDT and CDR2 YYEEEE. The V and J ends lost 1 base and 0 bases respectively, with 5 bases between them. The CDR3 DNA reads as TGTGCCAGCAGCTTGAAGGGCTCCTACGAGCAGTACTTC. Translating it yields CASSLKGSYEQYF.

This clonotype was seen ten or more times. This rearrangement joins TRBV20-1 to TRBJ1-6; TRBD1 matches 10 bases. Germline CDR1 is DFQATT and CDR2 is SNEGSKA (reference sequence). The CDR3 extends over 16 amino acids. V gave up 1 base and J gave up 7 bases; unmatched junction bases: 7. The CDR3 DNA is TGCAGTGCTAGAGTTGGGACAGGGGCAGGGAATTCACCCCTCCACTTT. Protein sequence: CSARVGTGAGNSPLHF.

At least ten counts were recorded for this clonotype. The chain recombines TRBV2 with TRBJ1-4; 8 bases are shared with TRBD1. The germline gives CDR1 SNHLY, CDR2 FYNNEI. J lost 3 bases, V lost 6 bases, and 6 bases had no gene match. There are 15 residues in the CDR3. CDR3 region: CASRRQGQANEKLFF. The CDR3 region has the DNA TGTGCCAGCAGGCGGCAGGGACAGGCTAATGAAAAACTGTTTTTT.